This T cell receptor (beta chain) was found in a study of blood T cell repertoires in COVID-19. The wider study: Researchers got acute and convalescent COVID-19 samples from the United States, Italy and Spain. Sample material is recorded as cDNA or gDNA derived from T cells, B-cell-depleted T cells, or PBMCs.

Source study methods: Nucleated cell counts were estimated from reference gene primer amplification. Generated by immunoSEQ multiplex PCR, the TCRdb table keeps only in-frame clones and is missing some. V and J calls and clone size are given by that table; D and trimming were obtained from the DNA. Of about 140,000 clones listed, 87% are singletons. V was cut by 0 bases and J by 0 bases, with 6 bases left in between. Germline CDR1 and CDR2: SGHNT and YYREEE (reference sequence). The CDR3 spans 15 residues. The clonotype originates from a woman in her thirties or forties with acute or convalescent COVID-19. The chain carries TRBV5-4 and TRBJ2-2; no firm D call. Sequencing input: peripheral blood. The CDR3 DNA sequence: TGTGCCAGCAGCTTGGCAGGTCCGAACACCGGGGAGCTGTTTTTT. It translates to CASSLAGPNTGELFF.